The TCR beta chain described here comes from a study of vaccination and CD4 T cells after COVID-19. Oncomine TCR Beta short-read sequencing was applied to DNA from cultured CD4+ T cells. TCRdb re-derived calls from the PCR reads in MiXCR, one entry per CDR3 protein. Of fewer than 25,000 distinct CDR3 sequences in the sample, about 42% were seen once. Per germline, CDR1 SEHNR and CDR2 FQNEAQ (reference sequence). The V end was cut by 0 bases, the J end by 7 bases, with 13 bases between. The CDR3 runs 15 residues. Documented treatment: roughly ten-day PBMC culture with coronavirus spike peptide pools or control peptides (ViraFEST assay). With regard to this clonotype: Antigen: not known.

Material: CD4+ T cells from blood, cultured in vitro, obtained before SARS-CoV-2 vaccination. The clonotype comes from a human donor who had recovered from COVID-19. The chain is built from TRBV7-9 and TRBJ2-1, with D tentatively TRBD2 (5 bases). Written as DNA, the CDR3 is TGTGCCAGCAGCTTAGCGTGGAAGGGCGGGAATGAGCAGTTCTTC. Protein: CASSLAWKGGNEQFF.